The 24 T cell receptor beta chains presented below share a single source sample, sequenced in a study of immune characterization of retroperitoneal liposarcoma. TCRdb reanalysed the PCR reads using MiXCR and keeps one entry per CDR3 protein. Of around 7,000 distinct CDR3 sequences in the sample, around 30% were seen once. Sequenced material: tumor tissue. These receptors were taken from a female donor with retroperitoneal liposarcoma.

V usage is TRBV5-6 and J usage is TRBJ2-1; 12 nucleotides align to TRBD1. TRBJ2-7 explains the end of the DNA better; the J call may be wrong. The CDR3 consists of 15 residues. Germline CDR1 is SGHDT and CDR2 is YYEEEE. CDR3 protein: CASSSRDRGPNEQYF. In nucleotides, the CDR3 is TGTGCCAGCAGCTCCCGGGACAGGGGGCCAAACGAGCAGTACTTC.

This clonotype was detected many times. V and J are TRBV11-2 and TRBJ2-1; D is perhaps TRBD1 (5 bases). Germline V gives CDR1 SGHAT, CDR2 FQNNGV. The CDR3 is 18 residues long. The V gene lost 0 bases and the J gene lost 2 bases, with 17 bases spanning the gap. CDR3 in amino acids: CASSLDPPQGRPYNEQFF. Written as DNA, the CDR3 is TGTGCCAGCAGCTTAGACCCCCCCCAGGGTAGGCCCTACAATGAGCAGTTCTTC.

This clonotype counts as medium-sized. The junction departs from the called germline gene at one end, perhaps through a read error. The chain links TRBV7-7 to TRBJ2-1, with 10 bases aligning to TRBD1. Germline CDR1 is SSHAT and CDR2 is FNYEAQ (reference sequence). This CDR3 is 15 amino acids long. DNA for the CDR3: TGTGCTAGCAGCCTTAGACAGGGGGCTTTGTATGAGCAGTTCTTC. It codes for CASSLRQGALYEQFF. Full variable domain (rest looked up from reference TRBV7-7 and TRBJ2-1): GAGVSQSPRYKVTKRGQDVTLRCDPISSHATLYWYQQALGQGPEFLTYFNYEAQPDKSGLPSDRFSAERPEGSISTLTIQRTEQRDSAMYRCASSLRQGALYEQFFGPGTRLTVL.

In this sample, this clonotype turned up many times. The chain has TRBV6-6 and TRBJ2-7; D is uncertain. The germline CDR1 and CDR2 sequences are MNHNY and SVGAGI (reference sequence). V was pared by 0 bases and J by 3 bases, with 6 bases between. The CDR3 totals 13 residues. The CDR3 bases are TGTGCCAGCAGTTACTCGAGGTACTACGAGCAGTACTTC. It encodes CASSYSRYYEQYF.

This clonotype came up many times. This sequence joins TRBV5-4 and TRBJ1-4; perhaps TRBD1 as D (6 bases). In germline, CDR1 is SGHNT, CDR2 YYREEE (reference sequence). The V and J ends lost 4 bases and 3 bases respectively, with 13 bases between them. The CDR3 length is 15 residues. The CDR3 DNA follows: TGTGCCAGCAGCAACCGGGGGGGGCCTAATGAAAAACTGTTTTTT. It codes for CASSNRGGPNEKLFF.

This clonotype was counted between two and nine times. The chain employs TRBV6-1 and TRBJ1-2; D perhaps matches TRBD1 (6 bases). CDR3 length: 14 amino acids. Trimming shortened V by 5 bases and J by 8 bases, and 18 bases separated the two germline ends. In germline, CDR1 is MNHNS, CDR2 SASEGT. The CDR3 nucleotides read TGTGCCAGCAGTTTTCAGGGGTTCGGGGGCGGCTACACCTTC. It yields the protein CASSFQGFGGGYTF.

This clonotype was counted at least ten times. The rearrangement joins TRBV6-1 to TRBJ2-1; TRBD2 matches 10 bases. CDR1 and CDR2 (germline): MNHNS, SASEGT. The CDR3 is 15 residues long. Unmatched junction bases numbered 13, after V lost 5 bases and J lost 12 bases. CDR3 amino acids: CASSYSAGGQFGQFF. In DNA, the CDR3 is TGTGCCAGCAGTTATTCAGCGGGAGGGCAATTCGGGCAGTTCTTC.

This chain's CDR3 is CASSGGLAGGHYEQYF. DNA of the CDR3: TGTGCCAGCAGTGGGGGACTAGCGGGAGGCCACTACGAGCAGTACTTC. The gene calls are TRBV12-3 or TRBV12-4 and TRBJ2-5; 15 positions agree with TRBD2. The assigned J gene may be wrong: the sequence end matches TRBJ2-7 better. This CDR3 contains 16 residues.

For this clonotype: A much larger clone lies one base from this, so it may be a read error. Since no conserved phenylalanine or tryptophan closes the CDR3, a read error is the likely cause. This chain joins TRBV27 and TRBJ2-5, with 10 nucleotides matching TRBD2. The DNA end favors TRBJ2-1, so the J call may be wrong. CDR1 MNHEY and CDR2 SMNVEV come from the germline V gene (reference sequence). The CDR3 has 15 amino acids. CDR3 sequence (DNA): TGTGCCACCAAAGCGGGAGGGGGGTCTATGTACGAGCAGTTCTTA. This gives the protein CATKAGGGSMYEQFL.

This clonotype came up once. The CDR3 region has the DNA TGTGCCAGCAGCCTGGGACAGGACTACAATGAGCAGTTCTTC. Residues: CASSLGQDYNEQFF. The rearrangement uses TRBV7-2 and TRBJ2-1; 8 nucleotides align to TRBD1. The V and J ends lost 5 bases and 3 bases, in that order; junction bases with no gene match: 3. CDR3 size: 14 residues. CDR1 and CDR2 (germline): SGHTA, FQGNSA.

This rearrangement joins TRBV6-4 to TRBJ2-1; TRBD1 or TRBD2 may be the D gene (5 bases each). This CDR3 has 16 amino acids. Deletions cut 0 bases from V and 5 bases from J, with 14 bases between. CDR1 is MRHNA, CDR2 SNTAGT, per germline. The CDR3 reads CASSDSSLGDHNEQFF. CDR3 coding DNA: TGTGCCAGCAGTGACTCGTCCCTCGGGGACCACAATGAGCAGTTCTTC.

The chain recombines TRBV7-6 with TRBJ2-5; D remains ambiguous. Trimming took 5 bases from V and 11 from J, leaving 21 bases between them. The CDR3 extends over 14 amino acids. The germline V gene has CDR1 SGHVS and CDR2 FNYEAQ. The CDR3 reads CASSPSGPYNEQYF. In DNA, the CDR3 is TGTGCCAGCAGCCCATCAGGACCGTACAATGAGCAGTACTTC.

The chain employs TRBV5-1 and TRBJ2-1; 8 positions agree with TRBD2. The CDR3 loop spans 13 amino acids. Unmatched junction bases numbered 3, after V lost 2 bases and J lost 8 bases. The germline gives CDR1 SGHRS, CDR2 YFSETQ. CDR3 DNA: TGCGCCAGCAGCTTAGCGGGAGCCCATGAGCAGTTCTTC. Translating gives CASSLAGAHEQFF. Complete variable domain (other parts from reference TRBV5-1 and TRBJ2-1): KAGVTQTPRYLIKTRGQQVTLSCSPISGHRSVSWYQQTPGQGLQFLFEYFSETQRNKGNFPGRFSGRQFSNSRSEMNVSTLELGDSALYLCASSLAGAHEQFFGPGTRLTVL.

In this sample, this clonotype turned up a few times. The chain uses TRBV3-1 and TRBJ1-1, with D possibly being TRBD1 (5 bases). The V end was cut by 3 bases, the J end by 5 bases, with 10 bases between. This CDR3 spans 13 amino acids. CDR1 and CDR2 (germline): LGHDT, YNNKEL (reference sequence). CDR3 DNA: TGTGCCAGCAGCCACGGGGGGGGAACTGAAGCTTTCTTT. As protein: CASSHGGGTEAFF. The full variable domain, its missing parts supplied by reference TRBV3-1 and TRBJ1-1, is DTAVSQTPKYLVTQMGNDKSIKCEQNLGHDTMYWYKQDSKKFLKIMFSYNNKELIINETVPNRFSPKSPDKAHLNLHINSLELGDSAVYFCASSHGGGTEAFFGQGTRLTVV.

CDR3 DNA sequence: TGTGCCAGCAGTCACCGAGGGGCTAGCGGGAGGGCCAATGAGCAGTACTTC. Protein sequence: CASSHRGASGRANEQYF. J is TRBJ2-1 and V is TRBV12-3 or TRBV12-4, with 12 bases fitting TRBD2. The DNA end lines up better with TRBJ2-7; the J call may be wrong. The length of the CDR3 is 17 residues.

This clonotype was seen many times. The rearrangement uses TRBV11-2 and TRBJ2-1, with 10 bases lining up with TRBD2. The J call is in doubt because the DNA end fits TRBJ2-7 better. CDR1 and CDR2 from the germline V gene are SGHAT and FQNNGV. The CDR3 is made up of 15 amino acids. The CDR3 reads CASSLDGGLANEQYF. CDR3 DNA: TGTGCCAGCAGCTTAGATGGGGGACTAGCGAATGAGCAGTACTTC.

V is TRBV11-1 and J is TRBJ2-1; D is perhaps TRBD1 (5 bases). The DNA matches TRBJ2-7 better at its end, which makes the J call doubtful. Germline V lookup: CDR1 SGHAT, CDR2 FQDESV (reference sequence). CDR3 length: 15 residues. DNA for the CDR3: TGTGCCAGCAGCCCCGGCCCGGACAAAGCCTACGAGCAGTACTTC. As protein: CASSPGPDKAYEQYF.

This chain links TRBV9 with TRBJ2-1; D may be TRBD2 (5 bases). The J call may be in error: the DNA end matches TRBJ2-7 better. Germline V gene lookup returns CDR1 SGDLS and CDR2 YYNGEE. The CDR3 totals 13 residues. CDR3 sequence reads: CASSPTLEGEQYF. The CDR3 region has the DNA TGTGCCAGCAGCCCCACCTTAGAGGGCGAGCAGTACTTC.

The table lists this clonotype with a few counts. The genes are TRBV27 and TRBJ2-2; D gene unclear. V lost 3 bases and J lost 0, with 5 bases in between. This CDR3 has 14 amino acids. CDR1 is MNHEY, CDR2 SMNVEV, per germline (reference sequence). In nucleotides, the CDR3 is TGTGCCAGCAGTTTGCAGGCGAACACCGGGGAGCTGTTTTTT. This gives the protein CASSLQANTGELFF.

For this clonotype: A read error is likely, as this CDR3 ends without the conserved phenylalanine or tryptophan. The DNA is left out, because the CDR3 cannot be placed on it with certainty; the CDR3 is given as TCRdb lists it. V and J are TRBV12-3 or TRBV12-4 and TRBJ2-6; the table calls TRBD1, which could not be checked here. The CDR3 region is 18 residues in length, termini included. CDR3 sequence reads: CASSPGGGAGQETQYFGP.

The chain combines TRBV5-1 with TRBJ1-3; D unclear. The CDR3 spans 16 residues. The germline V gene encodes CDR1 SGHRS and CDR2 YFSETQ. V lost 3 bases and J lost 0, with 13 bases in between. CDR3 in DNA: TGCGCCAGCAGCTCGGGCCATCCTTCCTCTGGAAACACCATATATTTT. It specifies CASSSGHPSSGNTIYF.

This clonotype is deemed large. The genes are TRBV12-3 or TRBV12-4 and TRBJ2-3; D is undetermined. The CDR3 is 14 residues long. V was clipped by 5 bases and J by 3 bases, with 12 bases between them. The CDR3 loop is CASSPVFETDTQYF. The CDR3 nucleotides are TGTGCCAGCAGTCCTGTGTTTGAGACAGATACGCAGTATTTT.

This chain joins TRBV19 and TRBJ2-2; 10 positions match TRBD1. Looked up from germline, CDR1 is LNHDA and CDR2 is SQIVND (reference sequence). The length of the CDR3 is 14 residues. V lost 7 bases, J lost 5 bases, and 4 bases stayed unmatched. CDR3 nucleotide sequence: TGTGCCAGTATGGACAGGGGGTTGACCGGGGAGCTGTTTTTT. It encodes CASMDRGLTGELFF.

The rearrangement links TRBV6-1 to TRBJ2-1; tentatively, D is TRBD2 (6 bases). The CDR3 loop spans 15 amino acids. V was cut by 6 bases and J by 10 bases, with 22 bases left in between. Germline loops: CDR1 MNHNS, CDR2 SASEGT. The CDR3 region is CASRKAGPGPYEQFF. The DNA for the CDR3 is TGTGCCAGCAGAAAGGCGGGACCGGGTCCCTACGAGCAGTTCTTC.